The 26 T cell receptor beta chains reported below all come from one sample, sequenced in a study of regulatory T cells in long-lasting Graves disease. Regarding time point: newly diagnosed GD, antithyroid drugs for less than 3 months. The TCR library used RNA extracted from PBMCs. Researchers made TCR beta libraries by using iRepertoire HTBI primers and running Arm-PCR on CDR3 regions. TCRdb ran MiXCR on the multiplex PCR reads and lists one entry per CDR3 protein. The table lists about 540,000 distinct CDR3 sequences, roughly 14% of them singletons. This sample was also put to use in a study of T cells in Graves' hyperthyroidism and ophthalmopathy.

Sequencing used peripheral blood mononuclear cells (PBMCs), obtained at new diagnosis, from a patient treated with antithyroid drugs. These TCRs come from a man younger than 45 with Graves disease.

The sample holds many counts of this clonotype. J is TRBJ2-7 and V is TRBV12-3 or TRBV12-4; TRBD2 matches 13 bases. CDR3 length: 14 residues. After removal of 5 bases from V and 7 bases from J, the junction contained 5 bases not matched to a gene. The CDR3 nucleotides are TGTGCCAGCAGTCGGACTAGCGGGAGCGGTGAGCAGTACTTC. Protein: CASSRTSGSGEQYF.

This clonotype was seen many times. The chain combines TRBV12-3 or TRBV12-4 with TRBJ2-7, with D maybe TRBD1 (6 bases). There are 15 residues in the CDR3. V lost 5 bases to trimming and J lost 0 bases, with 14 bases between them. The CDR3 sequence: CASSRTDPSSYEQYF. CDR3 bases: TGTGCCAGCAGTCGGACAGATCCTAGCTCCTACGAGCAGTACTTC.

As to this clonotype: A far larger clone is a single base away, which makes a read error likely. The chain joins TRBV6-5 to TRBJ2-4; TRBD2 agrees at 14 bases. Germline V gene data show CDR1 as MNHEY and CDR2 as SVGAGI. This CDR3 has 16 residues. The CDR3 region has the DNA TGTGCCAGCAGTTTAGCGACTAGCGGGGGGGTGAACATTCAGTGCTTC. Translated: CASSLATSGGVNIQCF.

For the CDR3, the DNA is TGTGTCGGCAGCCCTTCCCCCGGACAGTACTATGGCTACACCTTC. This gives the protein CVGSPSPGQYYGYTF. The chain couples TRBV14 to TRBJ1-2; maybe TRBD1 (6 bases). Germline CDR1 is SGHDN and CDR2 is FVKESK. The CDR3 is made up of 15 amino acids. Supplemented by reference TRBV14 and TRBJ1-2, the full variable domain reads EAGVTQFPSHSVIEKGQTVTLRCDPISGHDNLYWYRRVMGKEIKFLLHFVKESKQDESGMPNNRFLAERTGGTYSTLKVQPAELEDSGVYFCVGSPSPGQYYGYTFGSGTRLTVV.

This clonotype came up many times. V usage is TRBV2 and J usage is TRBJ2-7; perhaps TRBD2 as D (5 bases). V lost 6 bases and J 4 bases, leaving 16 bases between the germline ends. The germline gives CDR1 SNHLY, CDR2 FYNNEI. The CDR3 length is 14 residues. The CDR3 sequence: CASSQLGASYEQYF. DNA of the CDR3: TGTGCCAGCAGCCAACTAGGTGCGTCGTACGAGCAGTACTTC.

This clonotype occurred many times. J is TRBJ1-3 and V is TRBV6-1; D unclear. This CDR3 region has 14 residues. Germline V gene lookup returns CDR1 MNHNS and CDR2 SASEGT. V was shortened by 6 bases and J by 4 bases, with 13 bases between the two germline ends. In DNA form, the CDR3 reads TGTGCCAGCAGCCACCCTGGTCTCGGAAACACCATATATTTT. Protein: CASSHPGLGNTIYF.

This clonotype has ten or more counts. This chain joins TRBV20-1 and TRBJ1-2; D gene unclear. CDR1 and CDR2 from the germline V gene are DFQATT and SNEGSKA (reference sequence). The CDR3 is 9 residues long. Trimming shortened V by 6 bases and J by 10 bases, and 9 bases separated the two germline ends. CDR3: CSAPPNYTF. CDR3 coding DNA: TGCAGTGCACCCCCGAACTACACCTTC.

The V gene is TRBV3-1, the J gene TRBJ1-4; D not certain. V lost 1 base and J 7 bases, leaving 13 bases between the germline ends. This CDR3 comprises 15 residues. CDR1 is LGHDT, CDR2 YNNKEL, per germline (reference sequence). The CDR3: CASSQVGEATEKLFF. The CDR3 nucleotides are TGTGCCAGCAGCCAAGTCGGGGAGGCAACTGAAAAACTGTTTTTT.

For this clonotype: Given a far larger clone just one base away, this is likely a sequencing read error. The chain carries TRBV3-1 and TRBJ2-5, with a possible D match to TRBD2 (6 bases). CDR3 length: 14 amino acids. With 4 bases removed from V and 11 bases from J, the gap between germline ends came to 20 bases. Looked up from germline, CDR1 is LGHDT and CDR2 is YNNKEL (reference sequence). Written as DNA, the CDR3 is TGTGCCAGCAGCCCGGGACTCTCCTACAATGAGCAGTACTTC. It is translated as CASSPGLSYNEQYF.

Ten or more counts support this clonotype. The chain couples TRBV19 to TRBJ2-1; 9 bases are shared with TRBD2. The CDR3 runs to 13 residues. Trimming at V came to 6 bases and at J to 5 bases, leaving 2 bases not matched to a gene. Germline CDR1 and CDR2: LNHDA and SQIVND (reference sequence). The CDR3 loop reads CASRSGRNNEQFF. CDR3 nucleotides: TGTGCCAGTAGAAGCGGGAGGAACAATGAGCAGTTCTTC.

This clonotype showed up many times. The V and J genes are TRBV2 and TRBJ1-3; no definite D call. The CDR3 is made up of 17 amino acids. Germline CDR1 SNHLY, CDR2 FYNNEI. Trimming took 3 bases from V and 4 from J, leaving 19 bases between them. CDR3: CASSDLSLRPTGNTIYF. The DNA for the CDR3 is TGTGCCAGCAGTGATCTCTCCTTAAGACCAACAGGAAACACCATATATTTT.

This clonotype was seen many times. This CDR3 is CASSTLGTTLSSYNEQFF. CDR3 nucleotides: TGTGCCAGCAGCACCCTAGGGACTACCTTGAGCTCCTACAATGAGCAGTTCTTC. The chain uses TRBV6-2 or TRBV6-3 and TRBJ2-1; the match to TRBD2 covers 7 bases. After removal of 6 bases from V and 0 bases from J, the junction contained 14 bases not matched to a gene. The germline gives CDR1 MNHEY, CDR2 SVGEGT. The CDR3 totals 18 residues.

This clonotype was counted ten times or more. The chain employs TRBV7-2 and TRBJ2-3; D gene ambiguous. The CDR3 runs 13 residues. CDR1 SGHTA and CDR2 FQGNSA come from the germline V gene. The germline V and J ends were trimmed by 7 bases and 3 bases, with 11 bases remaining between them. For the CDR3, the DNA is TGTGCCAGCACCCTGCGGTGGACAGATACGCAGTATTTT. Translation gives CASTLRWTDTQYF.

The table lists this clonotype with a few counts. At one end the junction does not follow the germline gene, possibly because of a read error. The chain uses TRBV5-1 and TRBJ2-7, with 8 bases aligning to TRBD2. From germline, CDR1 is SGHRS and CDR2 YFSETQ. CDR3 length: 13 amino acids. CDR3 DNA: TGCGCCAGCAGCCCACGGCAGAGCGGGAGAAAGAATTTC. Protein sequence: CASSPRQSGRKNF.

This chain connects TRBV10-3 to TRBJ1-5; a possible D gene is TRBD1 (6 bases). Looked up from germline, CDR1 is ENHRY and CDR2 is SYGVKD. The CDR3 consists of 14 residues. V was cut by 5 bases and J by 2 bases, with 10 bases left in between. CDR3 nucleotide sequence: TGTGCCATCAGTCCAGGGGAGGGCAATCAGCCCCAGCATTTT. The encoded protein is CAISPGEGNQPQHF.

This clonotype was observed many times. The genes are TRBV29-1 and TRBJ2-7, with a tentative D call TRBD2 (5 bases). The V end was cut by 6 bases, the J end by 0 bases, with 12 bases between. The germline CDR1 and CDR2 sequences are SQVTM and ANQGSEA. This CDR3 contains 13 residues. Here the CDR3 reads CSVPAGFSYEQYF. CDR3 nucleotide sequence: TGCAGCGTCCCCGCGGGTTTCTCCTACGAGCAGTACTTC.

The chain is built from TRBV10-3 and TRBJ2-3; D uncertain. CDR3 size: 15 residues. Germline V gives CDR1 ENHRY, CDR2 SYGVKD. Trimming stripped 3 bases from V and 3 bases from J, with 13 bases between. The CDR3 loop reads CAISDSSERTDTQYF. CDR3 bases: TGTGCCATCAGTGATTCATCAGAGAGGACAGATACGCAGTATTTT.

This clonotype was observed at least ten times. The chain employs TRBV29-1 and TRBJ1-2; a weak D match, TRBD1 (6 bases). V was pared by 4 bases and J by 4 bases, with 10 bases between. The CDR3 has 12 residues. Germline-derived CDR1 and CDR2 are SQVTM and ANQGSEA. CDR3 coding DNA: TGCAGCGTTGGAGGACAGCGCTATGGCTACACCTTC. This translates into CSVGGQRYGYTF.

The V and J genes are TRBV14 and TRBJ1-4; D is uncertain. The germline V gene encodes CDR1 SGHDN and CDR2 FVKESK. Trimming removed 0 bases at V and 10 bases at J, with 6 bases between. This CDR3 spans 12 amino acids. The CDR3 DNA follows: TGTGCCAGCAGCCAAGATAAGGGAAAACTGTTTTTT. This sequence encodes CASSQDKGKLFF.

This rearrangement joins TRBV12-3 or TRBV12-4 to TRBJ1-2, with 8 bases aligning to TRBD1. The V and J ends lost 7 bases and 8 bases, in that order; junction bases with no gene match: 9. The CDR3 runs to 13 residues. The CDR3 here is CASNRDRSMGYTF. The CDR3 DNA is TGTGCCAGCAATCGGGACAGGAGTATGGGCTACACCTTC.

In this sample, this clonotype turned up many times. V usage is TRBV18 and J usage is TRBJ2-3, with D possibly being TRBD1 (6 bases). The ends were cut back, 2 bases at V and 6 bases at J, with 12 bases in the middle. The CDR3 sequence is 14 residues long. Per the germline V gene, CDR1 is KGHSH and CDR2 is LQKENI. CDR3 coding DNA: TGTGCCAGCTCACCAGTCACAGGGTTGGATACGCAGTATTTT. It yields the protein CASSPVTGLDTQYF.

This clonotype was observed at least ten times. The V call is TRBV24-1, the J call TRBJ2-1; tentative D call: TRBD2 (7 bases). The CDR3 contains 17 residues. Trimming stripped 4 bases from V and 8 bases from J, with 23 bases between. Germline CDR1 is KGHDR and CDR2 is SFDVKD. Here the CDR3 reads CATSDWGGAFKDHEQFF. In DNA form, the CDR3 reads TGTGCCACCAGTGACTGGGGGGGGGCTTTTAAGGACCATGAGCAGTTCTTC.

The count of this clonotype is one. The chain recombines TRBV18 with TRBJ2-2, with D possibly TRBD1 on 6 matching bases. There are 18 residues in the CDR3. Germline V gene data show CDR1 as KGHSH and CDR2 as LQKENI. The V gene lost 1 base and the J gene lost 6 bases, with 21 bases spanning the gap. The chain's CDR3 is CASSPLEQSRGGAGELFF. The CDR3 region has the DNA TGTGCCAGCTCACCACTCGAGCAAAGCAGGGGCGGCGCCGGGGAGCTGTTTTTT.

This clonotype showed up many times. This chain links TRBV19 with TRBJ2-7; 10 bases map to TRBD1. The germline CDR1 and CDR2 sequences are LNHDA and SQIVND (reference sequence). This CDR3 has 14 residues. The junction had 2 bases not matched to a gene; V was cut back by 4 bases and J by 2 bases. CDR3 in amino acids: CASSTTGGTYEQYF. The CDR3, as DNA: TGTGCCAGTAGTACGACAGGGGGCACCTACGAGCAGTACTTC.

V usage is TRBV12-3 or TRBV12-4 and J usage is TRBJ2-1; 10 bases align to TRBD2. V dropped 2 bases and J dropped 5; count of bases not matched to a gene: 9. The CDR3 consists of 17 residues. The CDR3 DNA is TGTGCCAGCAGTTTACTAGCGGGGGTCGATCGGGACAATGAGCAGTTCTTC. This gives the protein CASSLLAGVDRDNEQFF.

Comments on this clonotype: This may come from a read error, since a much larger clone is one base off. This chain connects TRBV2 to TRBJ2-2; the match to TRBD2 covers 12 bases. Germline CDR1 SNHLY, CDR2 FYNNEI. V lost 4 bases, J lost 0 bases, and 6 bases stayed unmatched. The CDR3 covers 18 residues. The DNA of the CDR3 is TGTGCCAGCAGTGGACCTAGCGGGGGGGCCTCGAACACCGGGGAGCTGTTTTTT. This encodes CASSGPSGGASNTGELFF.